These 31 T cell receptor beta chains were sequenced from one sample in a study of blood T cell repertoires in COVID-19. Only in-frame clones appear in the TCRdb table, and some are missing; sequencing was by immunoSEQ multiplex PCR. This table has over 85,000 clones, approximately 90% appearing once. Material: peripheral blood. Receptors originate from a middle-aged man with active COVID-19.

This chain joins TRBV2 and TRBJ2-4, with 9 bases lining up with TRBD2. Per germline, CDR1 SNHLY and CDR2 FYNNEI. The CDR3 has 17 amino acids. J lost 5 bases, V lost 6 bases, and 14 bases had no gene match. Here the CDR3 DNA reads TGTGCCAGCAGGGGGGTCCTAGCGGGGCCCCGGGAAAACATTCAGTACTTC. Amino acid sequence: CASRGVLAGPRENIQYF.

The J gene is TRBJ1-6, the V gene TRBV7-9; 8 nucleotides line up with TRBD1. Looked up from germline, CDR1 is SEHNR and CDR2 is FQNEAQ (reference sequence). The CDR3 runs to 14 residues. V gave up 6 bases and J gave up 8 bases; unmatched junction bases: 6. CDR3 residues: CASRSDRADSPLHF. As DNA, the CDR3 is TGTGCCAGCAGATCGGACAGGGCTGATTCACCCCTCCACTTT.

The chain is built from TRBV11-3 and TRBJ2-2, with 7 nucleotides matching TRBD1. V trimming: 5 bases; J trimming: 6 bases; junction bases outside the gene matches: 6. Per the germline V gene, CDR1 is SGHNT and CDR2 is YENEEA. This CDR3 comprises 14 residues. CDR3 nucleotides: TGTGCCAGCAGCCCTAACACAGGGGCCGGGGAGCTGTTTTTT. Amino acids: CASSPNTGAGELFF.

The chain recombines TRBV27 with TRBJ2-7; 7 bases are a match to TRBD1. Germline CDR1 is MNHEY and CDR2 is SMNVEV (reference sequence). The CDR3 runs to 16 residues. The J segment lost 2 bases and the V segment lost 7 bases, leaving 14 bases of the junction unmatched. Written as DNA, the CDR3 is TGTGCCAGCAAGTTAAGTTTGGTACAGGGGACCTACGAGCAGTACTTC. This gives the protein CASKLSLVQGTYEQYF.

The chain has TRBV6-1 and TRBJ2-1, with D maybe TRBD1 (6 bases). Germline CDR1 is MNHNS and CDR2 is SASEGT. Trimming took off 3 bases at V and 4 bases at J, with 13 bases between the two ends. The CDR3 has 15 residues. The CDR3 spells CASSDLGQRYNEQFF. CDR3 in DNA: TGTGCCAGCAGTGATCTCGGACAGAGATACAATGAGCAGTTCTTC.

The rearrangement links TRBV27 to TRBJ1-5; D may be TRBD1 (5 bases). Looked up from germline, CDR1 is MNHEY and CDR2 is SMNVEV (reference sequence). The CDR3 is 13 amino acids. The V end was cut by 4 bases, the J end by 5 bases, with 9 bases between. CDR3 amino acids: CASSSRGDQPQHF. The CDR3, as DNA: TGTGCCAGCAGTTCCCGGGGGGATCAGCCCCAGCATTTT.

The chain's CDR3 is CASRKQGTQTQYF. CDR3 coding DNA: TGCGCCAGCAGAAAACAGGGTACTCAGACCCAGTACTTC. This sequence joins TRBV5-1 and TRBJ2-5; D possibly corresponds to TRBD1 (6 bases). The V end was cut by 5 bases, the J end by 6 bases, with 14 bases between. The V gene's germline CDR1 is SGHRS and CDR2 YFSETQ. This CDR3 contains 13 residues.

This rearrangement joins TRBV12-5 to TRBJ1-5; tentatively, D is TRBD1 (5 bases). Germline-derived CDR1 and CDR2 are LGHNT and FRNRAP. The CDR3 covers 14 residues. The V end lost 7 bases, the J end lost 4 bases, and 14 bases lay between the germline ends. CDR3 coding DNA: TGTGCTAGTGCCAGAACTACAGGTAATCAGCCCCAGCATTTT. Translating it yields CASARTTGNQPQHF.

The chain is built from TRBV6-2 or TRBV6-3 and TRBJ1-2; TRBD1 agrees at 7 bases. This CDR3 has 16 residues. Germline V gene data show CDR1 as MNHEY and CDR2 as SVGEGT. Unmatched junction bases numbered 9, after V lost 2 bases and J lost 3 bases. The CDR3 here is CASSYGTDSFDYGYTF. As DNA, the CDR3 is TGTGCCAGCAGTTACGGGACAGATAGCTTCGACTATGGCTACACCTTC.

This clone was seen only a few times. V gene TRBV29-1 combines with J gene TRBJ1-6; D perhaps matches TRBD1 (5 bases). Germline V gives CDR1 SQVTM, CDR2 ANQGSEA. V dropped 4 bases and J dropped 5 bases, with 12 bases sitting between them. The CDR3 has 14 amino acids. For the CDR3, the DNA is TGCAGCGTTGCCACAGGATTAGATAATTCACCCCTCCACTTT. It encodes CSVATGLDNSPLHF.

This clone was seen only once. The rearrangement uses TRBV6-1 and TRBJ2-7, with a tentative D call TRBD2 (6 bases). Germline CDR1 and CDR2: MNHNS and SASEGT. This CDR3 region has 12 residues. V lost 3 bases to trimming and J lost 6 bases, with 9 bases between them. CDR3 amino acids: CASSEQGLEQYF. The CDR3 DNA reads TGTGCCAGCAGTGAGCAGGGACTCGAGCAGTACTTC.

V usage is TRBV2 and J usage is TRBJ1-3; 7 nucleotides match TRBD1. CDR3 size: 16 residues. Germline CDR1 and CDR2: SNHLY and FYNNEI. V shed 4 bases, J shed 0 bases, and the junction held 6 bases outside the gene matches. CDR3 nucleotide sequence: TGTGCCAGCAGTGCCTCAGACAGGGCCTCTGGAAACACCATATATTTT. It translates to CASSASDRASGNTIYF.

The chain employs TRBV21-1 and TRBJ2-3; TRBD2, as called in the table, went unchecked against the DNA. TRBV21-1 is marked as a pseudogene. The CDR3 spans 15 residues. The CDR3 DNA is TGTGCCAGCAGCAAAGGAGGGCAGAGCACAGATACGCAGTATTTT. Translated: CASSKGGQSTDTQYF.

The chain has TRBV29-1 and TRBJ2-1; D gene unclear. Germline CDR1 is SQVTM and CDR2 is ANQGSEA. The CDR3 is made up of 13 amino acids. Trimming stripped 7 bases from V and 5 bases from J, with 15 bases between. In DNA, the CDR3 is TGCAGCGACCTCAGGTCCCCTAACAATGAGCAGTTCTTC. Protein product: CSDLRSPNNEQFF.

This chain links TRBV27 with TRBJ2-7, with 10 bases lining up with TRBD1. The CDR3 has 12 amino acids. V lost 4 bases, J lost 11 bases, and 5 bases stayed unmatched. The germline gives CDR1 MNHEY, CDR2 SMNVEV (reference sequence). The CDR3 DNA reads TGTGCCAGCAGTTCGACCGGGACAGGGGAGTACTTC. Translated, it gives CASSSTGTGEYF.

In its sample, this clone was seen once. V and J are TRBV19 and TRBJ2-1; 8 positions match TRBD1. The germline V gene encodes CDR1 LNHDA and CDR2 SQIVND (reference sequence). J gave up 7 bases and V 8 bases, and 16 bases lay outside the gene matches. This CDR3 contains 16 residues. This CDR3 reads CASSNRGQGLSNEQFF. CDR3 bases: TGTGCCAGTTCTAATCGTGGACAGGGATTAAGTAATGAGCAGTTCTTC.

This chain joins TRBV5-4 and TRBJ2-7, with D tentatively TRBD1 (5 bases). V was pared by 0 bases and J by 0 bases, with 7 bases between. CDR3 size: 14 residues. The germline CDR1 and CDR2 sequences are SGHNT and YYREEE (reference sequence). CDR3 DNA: TGTGCCAGCAGCTTGGACAGGAGCTCCTACGAGCAGTACTTC. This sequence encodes CASSLDRSSYEQYF.

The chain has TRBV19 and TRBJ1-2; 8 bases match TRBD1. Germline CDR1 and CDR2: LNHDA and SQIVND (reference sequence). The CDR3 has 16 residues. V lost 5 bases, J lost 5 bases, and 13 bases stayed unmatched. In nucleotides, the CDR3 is TGTGCCAGTAGTCATCCGGCCCAGGGGGCCGTGTATGGCTACACCTTC. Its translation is CASSHPAQGAVYGYTF.

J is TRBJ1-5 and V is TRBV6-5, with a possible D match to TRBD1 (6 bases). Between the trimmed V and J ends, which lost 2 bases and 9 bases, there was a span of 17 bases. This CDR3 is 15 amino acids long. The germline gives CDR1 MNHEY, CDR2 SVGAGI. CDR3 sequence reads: CASSYPTGSQWPQHF. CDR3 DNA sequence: TGTGCCAGCAGTTACCCGACAGGATCGCAATGGCCCCAGCATTTT.

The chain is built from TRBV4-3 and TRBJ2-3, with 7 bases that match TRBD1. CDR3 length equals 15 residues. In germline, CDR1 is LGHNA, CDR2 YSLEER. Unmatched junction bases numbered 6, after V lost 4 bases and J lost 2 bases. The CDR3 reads CASSPKQGTTDTQYF. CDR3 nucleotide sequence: TGCGCCAGCAGCCCGAAACAGGGGACCACAGATACGCAGTATTTT.

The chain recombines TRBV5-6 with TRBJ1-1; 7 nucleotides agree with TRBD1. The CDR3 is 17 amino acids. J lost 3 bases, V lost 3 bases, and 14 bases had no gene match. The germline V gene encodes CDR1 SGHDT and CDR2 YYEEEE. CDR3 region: CASSYRPPFRGDTEAFF. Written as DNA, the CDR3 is TGTGCCAGCAGCTACCGACCGCCCTTCAGGGGGGACACTGAAGCTTTCTTT.

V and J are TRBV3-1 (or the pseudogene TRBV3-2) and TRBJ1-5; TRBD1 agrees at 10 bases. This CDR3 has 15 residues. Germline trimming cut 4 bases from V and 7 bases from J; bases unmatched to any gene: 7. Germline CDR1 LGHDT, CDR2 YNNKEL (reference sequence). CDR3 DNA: TGTGCCAGCAGCCCCCGGGACAGGGGAAGCCAGCCCCAGCATTTT. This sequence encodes CASSPRDRGSQPQHF.

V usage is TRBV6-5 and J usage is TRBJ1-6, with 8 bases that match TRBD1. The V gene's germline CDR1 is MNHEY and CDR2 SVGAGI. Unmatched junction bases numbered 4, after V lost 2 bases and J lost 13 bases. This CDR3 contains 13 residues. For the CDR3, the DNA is TGTGCCAGCAGTTACGACAGGGGAGGTCCCCTCCACTTT. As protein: CASSYDRGGPLHF.

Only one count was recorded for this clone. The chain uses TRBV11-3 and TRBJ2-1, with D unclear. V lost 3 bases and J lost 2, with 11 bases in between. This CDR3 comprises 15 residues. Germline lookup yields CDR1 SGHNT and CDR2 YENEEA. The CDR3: CASSLIVVPYNEQFF. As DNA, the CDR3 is TGTGCCAGCAGCTTGATAGTGGTCCCCTACAATGAGCAGTTCTTC.

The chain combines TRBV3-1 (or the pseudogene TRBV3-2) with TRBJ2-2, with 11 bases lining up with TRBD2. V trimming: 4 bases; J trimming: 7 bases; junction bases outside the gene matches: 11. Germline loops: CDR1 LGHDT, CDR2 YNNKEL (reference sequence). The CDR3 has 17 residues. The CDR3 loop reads CASSPLAGALRGGELFF. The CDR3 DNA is TGTGCCAGCAGCCCACTAGCGGGGGCATTACGGGGCGGGGAGCTGTTTTTT.

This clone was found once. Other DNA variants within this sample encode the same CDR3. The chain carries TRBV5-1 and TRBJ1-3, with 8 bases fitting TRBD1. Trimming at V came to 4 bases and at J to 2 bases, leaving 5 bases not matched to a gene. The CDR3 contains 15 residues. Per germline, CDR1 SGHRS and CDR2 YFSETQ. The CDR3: CASSAGTGAGNTIYF. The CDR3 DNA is TGCGCCAGCAGCGCAGGGACAGGTGCTGGAAACACCATATATTTT. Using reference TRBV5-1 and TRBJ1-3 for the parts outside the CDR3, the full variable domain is KAGVTQTPRYLIKTRGQQVTLSCSPISGHRSVSWYQQTPGQGLQFLFEYFSETQRNKGNFPGRFSGRQFSNSRSEMNVSTLELGDSALYLCASSAGTGAGNTIYFGEGSWLTVV.

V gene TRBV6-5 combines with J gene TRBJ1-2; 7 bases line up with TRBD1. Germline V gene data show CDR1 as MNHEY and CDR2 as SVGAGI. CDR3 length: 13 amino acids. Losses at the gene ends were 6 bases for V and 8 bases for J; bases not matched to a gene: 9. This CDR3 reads CASSTPWGQGYTF. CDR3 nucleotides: TGTGCCAGCAGCACCCCTTGGGGACAGGGCTACACCTTC.

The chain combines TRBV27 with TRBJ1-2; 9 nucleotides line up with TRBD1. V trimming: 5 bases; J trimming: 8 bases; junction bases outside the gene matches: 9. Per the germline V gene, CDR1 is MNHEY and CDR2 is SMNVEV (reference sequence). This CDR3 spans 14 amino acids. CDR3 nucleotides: TGTGCCAGCAGTCCCCTAGGGACAGGGCGAGGCTACACCTTC. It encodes CASSPLGTGRGYTF.

This CDR3 is CATSTVRSDSDYNEQFF. In nucleotides, the CDR3 is TGTGCCACCAGCACCGTCAGATCGGACAGTGACTACAATGAGCAGTTCTTC. The J gene is TRBJ2-1, the V gene TRBV15; weak D call: TRBD1 (6 bases). V was pared by 4 bases and J by 3 bases, with 19 bases between. Looked up from germline, CDR1 is LNHNV and CDR2 is YYDKDF (reference sequence). There are 17 residues in the CDR3.

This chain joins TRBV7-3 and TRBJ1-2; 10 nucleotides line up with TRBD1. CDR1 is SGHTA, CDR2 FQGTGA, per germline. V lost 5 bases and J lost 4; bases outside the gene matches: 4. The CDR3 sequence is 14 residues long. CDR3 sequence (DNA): TGTGCCAGCAGCCAGGGGACAGGGGCCTATGGCTACACCTTC. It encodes CASSQGTGAYGYTF.

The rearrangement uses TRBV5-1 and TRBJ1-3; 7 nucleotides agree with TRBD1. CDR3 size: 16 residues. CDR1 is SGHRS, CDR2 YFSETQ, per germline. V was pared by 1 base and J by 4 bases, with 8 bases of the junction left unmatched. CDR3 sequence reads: CASSLTTGIEGNTIYF. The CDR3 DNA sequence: TGCGCCAGCAGCTTGACGACAGGGATTGAAGGAAACACCATATATTTT.